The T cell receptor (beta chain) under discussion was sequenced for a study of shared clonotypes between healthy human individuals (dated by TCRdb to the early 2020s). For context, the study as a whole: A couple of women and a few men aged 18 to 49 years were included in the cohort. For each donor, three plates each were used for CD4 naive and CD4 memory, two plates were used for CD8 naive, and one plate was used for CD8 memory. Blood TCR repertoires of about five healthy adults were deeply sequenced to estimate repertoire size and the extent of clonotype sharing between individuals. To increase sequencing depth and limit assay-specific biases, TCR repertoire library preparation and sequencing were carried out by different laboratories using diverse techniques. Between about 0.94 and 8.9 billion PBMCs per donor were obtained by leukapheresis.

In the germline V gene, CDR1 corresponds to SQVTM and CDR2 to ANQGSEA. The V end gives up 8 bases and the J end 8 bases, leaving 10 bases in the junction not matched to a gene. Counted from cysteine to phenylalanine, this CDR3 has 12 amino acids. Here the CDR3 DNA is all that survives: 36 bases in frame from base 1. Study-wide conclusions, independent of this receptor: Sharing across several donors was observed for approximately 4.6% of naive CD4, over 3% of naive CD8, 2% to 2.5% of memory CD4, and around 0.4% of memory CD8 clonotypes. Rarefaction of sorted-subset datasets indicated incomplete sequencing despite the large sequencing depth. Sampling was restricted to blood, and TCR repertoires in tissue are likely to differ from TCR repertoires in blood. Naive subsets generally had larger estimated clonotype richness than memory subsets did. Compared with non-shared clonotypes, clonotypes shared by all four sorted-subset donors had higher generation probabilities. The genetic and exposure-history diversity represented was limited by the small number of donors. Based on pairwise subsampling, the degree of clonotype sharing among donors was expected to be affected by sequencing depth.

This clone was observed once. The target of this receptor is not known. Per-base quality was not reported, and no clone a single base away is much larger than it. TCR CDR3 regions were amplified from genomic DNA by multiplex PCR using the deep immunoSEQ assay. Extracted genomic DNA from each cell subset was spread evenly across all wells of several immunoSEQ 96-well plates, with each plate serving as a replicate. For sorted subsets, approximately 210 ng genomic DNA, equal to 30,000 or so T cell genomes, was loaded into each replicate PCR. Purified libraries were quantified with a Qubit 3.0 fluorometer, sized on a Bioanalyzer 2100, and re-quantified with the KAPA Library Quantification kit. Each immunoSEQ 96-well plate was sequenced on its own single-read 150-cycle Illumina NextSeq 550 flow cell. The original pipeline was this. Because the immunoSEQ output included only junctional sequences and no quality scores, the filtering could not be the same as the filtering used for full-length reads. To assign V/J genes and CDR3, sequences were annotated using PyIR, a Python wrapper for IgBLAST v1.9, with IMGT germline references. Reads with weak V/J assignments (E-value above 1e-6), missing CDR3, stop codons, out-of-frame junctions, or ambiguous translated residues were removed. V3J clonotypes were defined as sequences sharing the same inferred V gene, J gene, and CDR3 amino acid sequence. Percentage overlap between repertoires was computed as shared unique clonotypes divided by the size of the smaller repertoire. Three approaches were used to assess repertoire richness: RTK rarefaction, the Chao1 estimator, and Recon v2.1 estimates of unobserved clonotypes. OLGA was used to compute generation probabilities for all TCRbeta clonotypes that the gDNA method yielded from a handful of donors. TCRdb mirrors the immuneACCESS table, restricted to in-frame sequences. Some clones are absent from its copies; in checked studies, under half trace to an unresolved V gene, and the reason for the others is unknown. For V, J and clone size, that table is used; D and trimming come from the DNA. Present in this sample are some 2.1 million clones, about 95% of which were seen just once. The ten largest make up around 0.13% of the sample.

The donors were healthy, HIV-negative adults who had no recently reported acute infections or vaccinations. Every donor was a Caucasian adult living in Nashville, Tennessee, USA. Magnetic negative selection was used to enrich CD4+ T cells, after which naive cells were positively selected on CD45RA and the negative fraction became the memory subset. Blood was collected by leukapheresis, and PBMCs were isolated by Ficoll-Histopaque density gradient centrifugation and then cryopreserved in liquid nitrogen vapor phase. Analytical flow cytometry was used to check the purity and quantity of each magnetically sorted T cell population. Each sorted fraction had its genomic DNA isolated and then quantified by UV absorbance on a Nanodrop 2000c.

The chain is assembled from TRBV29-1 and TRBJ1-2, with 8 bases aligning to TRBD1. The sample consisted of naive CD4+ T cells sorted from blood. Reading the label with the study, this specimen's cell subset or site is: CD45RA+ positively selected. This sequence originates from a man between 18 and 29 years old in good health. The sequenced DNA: TGCAGCTCGCGGCAACAGGGGGGAGGCTACACCTTC. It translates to CSSRQQGGGYTF.